The 5 T cell receptor beta chains reported below all come from one sample, sequenced in a study of blood T cells in healthy people across ages. The authors ran a second PCR of roughly 6 to 12 cycles using a sample-barcoded 5' primer and a J-beta primer mix. TCRdb reprocessed the 5' RACE reads via MiXCR and lists one record per CDR3 protein. The sample has about 930,000 distinct CDR3 sequences; 29% are singletons. These data were also filed under a second study, of T cells of mothers and their children.

The sample was blood. The receptor source for this set is a woman aged 40 to 50 in good health.

Details on this clonotype: This sequence may be a read error, since a much larger clone differs from it by one base. This chain joins TRBV4-1 and TRBJ1-2; D ambiguous. This CDR3 contains 14 residues. CDR1 MGHRA and CDR2 YSYEKL come from the germline V gene. In DNA, the CDR3 is TGCGCCAGCACCCAATCCCCCAGCAGCTATGGCTACACCTTC. Its protein product is CASTQSPSSYGYTF.

The V call is TRBV6-5, the J call TRBJ2-5; possible D gene TRBD2, 5 bases. In germline, CDR1 is MNHEY, CDR2 SVGAGI. The CDR3 extends over 15 amino acids. Trimming took off 7 bases at V and 0 bases at J, with 15 bases between the two ends. CDR3 nucleotides: TGTGCCAGCACCAGAGGGTCCGCAAACCAAGAGACCCAGTACTTC. Its translation: CASTRGSANQETQYF.

The chain has TRBV7-2 and TRBJ1-5; TRBD1 might be the D (5 bases). The germline V gene encodes CDR1 SGHTA and CDR2 FQGNSA. The V end lost 0 bases, the J end lost 7 bases, and 13 bases lay between the germline ends. The CDR3 covers 15 residues. As DNA, the CDR3 is TGTGCCAGCAGCTTAGCGTTATCAGGGAGGCAGCCCCAGCATTTT. The encoded protein is CASSLALSGRQPQHF.

This clonotype was recorded only once. The chain joins TRBV5-1 to TRBJ2-7; 12 bases match TRBD2. The CDR3 runs 14 residues. The ends lost 6 bases at V and 5 bases at J; junction bases unmatched: 6. Germline-derived CDR1 and CDR2 are SGHRS and YFSETQ. CDR3 sequence (DNA): TGCGCCAGCAACGCGGGACTAGCGGGCCACGAGCAGTACTTC. Amino acid sequence: CASNAGLAGHEQYF.

Regarding this clonotype: A much larger clone lies one base from this, so it may be a read error. As the CDR3 is not closed by the conserved phenylalanine or tryptophan, this likely results from a read error. The V call is TRBV12-3 or TRBV12-4, the J call TRBJ2-6; 9 nucleotides line up with TRBD2. CDR3 length equals 19 residues. Germline trimming cut 5 bases from V and 0 bases from J; bases unmatched to any gene: 11. The DNA of the CDR3 is TGTGCCAGCAGTAGCACCTCTAGCGGGATTCCCTCTGGGGCCAACGTCCTGACTATC. It translates to CASSSTSSGIPSGANVLTI.